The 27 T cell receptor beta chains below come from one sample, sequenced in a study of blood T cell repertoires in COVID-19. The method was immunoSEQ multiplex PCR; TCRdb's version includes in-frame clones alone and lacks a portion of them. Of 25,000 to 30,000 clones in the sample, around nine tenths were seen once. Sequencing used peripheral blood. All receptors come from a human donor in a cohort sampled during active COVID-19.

The CDR3 DNA is TGTGCCAGCAGGGGGACTAGCTGGGAGACCCAGTACTTC. This encodes CASRGTSWETQYF. The chain links TRBV28 to TRBJ2-5, with 9 nucleotides matching TRBD2. The CDR3 consists of 13 residues. The trim removed 6 bases at V and 5 bases at J, leaving 4 bases unmatched. Germline V gives CDR1 MDHEN, CDR2 SYDVKM.

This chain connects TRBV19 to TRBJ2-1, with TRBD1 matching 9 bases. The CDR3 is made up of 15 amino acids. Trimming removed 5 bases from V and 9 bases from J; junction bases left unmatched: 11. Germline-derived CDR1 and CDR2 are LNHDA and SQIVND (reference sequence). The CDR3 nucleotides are TGTGCCAGTAGTCCGATGACAGGGGGATACGGTGAGCAGTTCTTC. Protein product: CASSPMTGGYGEQFF.

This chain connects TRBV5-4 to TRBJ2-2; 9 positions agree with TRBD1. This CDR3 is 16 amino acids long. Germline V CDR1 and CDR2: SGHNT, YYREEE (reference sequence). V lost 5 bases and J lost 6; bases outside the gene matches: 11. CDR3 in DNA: TGTGCCAGCAGTGAAACTGGGACAGGGTATCCCGGGGAGCTGTTTTTT. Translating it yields CASSETGTGYPGELFF.

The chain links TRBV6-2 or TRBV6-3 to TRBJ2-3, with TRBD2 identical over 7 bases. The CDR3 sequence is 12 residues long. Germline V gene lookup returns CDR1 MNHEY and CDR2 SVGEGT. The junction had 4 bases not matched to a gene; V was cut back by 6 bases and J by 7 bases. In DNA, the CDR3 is TGTGCCAGCAGCGAGACTAGCTATACGCAGTATTTT. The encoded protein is CASSETSYTQYF.

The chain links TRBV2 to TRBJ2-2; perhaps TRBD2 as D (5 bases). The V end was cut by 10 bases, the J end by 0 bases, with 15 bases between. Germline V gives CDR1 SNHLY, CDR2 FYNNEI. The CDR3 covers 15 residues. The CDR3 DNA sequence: TGTGCCACCGCGACGGACTCGACGAACACCGGGGAGCTGTTTTTT. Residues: CATATDSTNTGELFF.

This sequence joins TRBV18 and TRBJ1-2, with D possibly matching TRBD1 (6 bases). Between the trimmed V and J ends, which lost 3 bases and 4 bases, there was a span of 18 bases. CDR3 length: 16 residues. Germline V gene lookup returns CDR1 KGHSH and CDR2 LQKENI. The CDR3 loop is CASSPTPGQSIYGYTF. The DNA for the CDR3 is TGTGCCAGCTCACCGACCCCAGGACAGTCCATCTATGGCTACACCTTC.

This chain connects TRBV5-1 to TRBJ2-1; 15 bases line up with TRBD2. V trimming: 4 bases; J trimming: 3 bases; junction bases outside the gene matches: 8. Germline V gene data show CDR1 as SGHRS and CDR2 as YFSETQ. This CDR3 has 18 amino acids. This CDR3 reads CASSRTSGGAGRYNEQFF. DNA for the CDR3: TGCGCCAGCAGCCGGACTAGCGGGGGGGCCGGTCGCTACAATGAGCAGTTCTTC.

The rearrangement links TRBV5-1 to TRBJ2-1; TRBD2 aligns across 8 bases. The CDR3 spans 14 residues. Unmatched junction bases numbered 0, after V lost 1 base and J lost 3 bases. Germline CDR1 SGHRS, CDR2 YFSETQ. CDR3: CASSLTSGYNEQFF. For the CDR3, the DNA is TGCGCCAGCAGCTTGACTAGCGGCTACAATGAGCAGTTCTTC.

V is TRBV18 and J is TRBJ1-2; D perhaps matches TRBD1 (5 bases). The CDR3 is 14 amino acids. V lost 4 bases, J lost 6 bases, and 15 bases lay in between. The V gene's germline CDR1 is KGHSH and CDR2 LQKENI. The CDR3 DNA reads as TGTGCCAGCTCACGAGGGACTTTGGAGGATGGCTACACCTTC. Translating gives CASSRGTLEDGYTF.

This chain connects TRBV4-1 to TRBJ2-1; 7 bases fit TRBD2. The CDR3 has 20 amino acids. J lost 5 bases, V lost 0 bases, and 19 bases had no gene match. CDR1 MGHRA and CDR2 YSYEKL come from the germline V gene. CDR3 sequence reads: CASSQDLSGFRTRGNNEQFF. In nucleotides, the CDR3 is TGCGCCAGCAGCCAAGATCTATCCGGTTTCCGGACTAGGGGTAACAATGAGCAGTTCTTC.

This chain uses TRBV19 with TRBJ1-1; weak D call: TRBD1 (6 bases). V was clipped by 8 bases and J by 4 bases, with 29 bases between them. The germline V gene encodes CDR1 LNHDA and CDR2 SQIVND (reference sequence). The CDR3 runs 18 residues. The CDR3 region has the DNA TGTGCCAGTTACCCACCTCAGGGGAAGAGGGGTTTCGGCACTGAAGCTTTCTTT. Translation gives CASYPPQGKRGFGTEAFF.

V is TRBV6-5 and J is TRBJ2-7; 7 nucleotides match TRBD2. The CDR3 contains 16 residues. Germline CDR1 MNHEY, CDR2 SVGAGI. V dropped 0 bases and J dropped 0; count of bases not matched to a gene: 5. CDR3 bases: TGTGCCAGCAGTTACTCGGGGGGGAGATCCTCCTACGAGCAGTACTTC. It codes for CASSYSGGRSSYEQYF.

CDR3 region: CSVRTGGGTQYF. CDR3 DNA: TGCAGCGTGCGCACAGGGGGAGGTACGCAGTATTTT. This chain connects TRBV29-1 to TRBJ2-3, with 8 bases that match TRBD1. Per germline, CDR1 SQVTM and CDR2 ANQGSEA. The ends lost 6 bases at V and 8 bases at J; junction bases unmatched: 7. This CDR3 contains 12 residues.

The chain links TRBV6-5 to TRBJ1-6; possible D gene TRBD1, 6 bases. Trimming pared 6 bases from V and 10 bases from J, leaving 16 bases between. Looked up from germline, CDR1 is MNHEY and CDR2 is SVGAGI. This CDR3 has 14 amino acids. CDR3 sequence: CASSRLVDRSPLHF. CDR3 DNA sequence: TGTGCCAGCAGCCGTCTGGTGGACAGATCACCCCTCCACTTT.

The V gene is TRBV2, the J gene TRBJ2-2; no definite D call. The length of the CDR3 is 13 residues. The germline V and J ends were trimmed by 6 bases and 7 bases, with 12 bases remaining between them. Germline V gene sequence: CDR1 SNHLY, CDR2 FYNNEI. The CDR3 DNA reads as TGTGCCAGCAGCCCGGAGTTGGACGGGGAGCTGTTTTTT. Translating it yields CASSPELDGELFF.

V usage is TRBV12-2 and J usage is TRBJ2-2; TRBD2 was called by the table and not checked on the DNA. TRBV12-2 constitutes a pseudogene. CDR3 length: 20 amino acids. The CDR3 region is CASRLANLTSGRQSSGELFF. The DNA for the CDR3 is TGTGCAAGTCGCTTAGCGAACCTGACTAGCGGGAGGCAGTCCTCCGGGGAGCTGTTTTTT.

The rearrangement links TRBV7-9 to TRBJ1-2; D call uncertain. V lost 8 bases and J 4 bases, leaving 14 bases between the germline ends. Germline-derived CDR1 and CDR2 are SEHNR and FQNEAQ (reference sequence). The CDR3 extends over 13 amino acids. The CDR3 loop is CASQGRRSYGYTF. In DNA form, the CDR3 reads TGTGCCAGCCAAGGGAGGAGAAGCTATGGCTACACCTTC.

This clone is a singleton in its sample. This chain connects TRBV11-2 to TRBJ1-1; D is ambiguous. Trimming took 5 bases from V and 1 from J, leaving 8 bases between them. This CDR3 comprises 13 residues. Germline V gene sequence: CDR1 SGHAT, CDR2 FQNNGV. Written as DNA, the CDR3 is TGTGCCAGCAGCGTACCCGGGAACACTGAAGCTTTCTTT. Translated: CASSVPGNTEAFF.

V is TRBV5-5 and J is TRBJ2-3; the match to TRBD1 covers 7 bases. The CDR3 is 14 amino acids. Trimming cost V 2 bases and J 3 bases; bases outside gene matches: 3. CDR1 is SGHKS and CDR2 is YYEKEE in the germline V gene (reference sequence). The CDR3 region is CASSFRQGTDTQYF. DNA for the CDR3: TGTGCCAGCAGCTTCCGACAGGGAACAGATACGCAGTATTTT.

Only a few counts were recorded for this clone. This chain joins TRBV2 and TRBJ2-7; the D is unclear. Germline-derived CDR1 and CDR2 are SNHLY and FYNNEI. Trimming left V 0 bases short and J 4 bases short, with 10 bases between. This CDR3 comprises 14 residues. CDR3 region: CASSEAGAVYEQYF. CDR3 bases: TGTGCCAGCAGTGAAGCGGGCGCAGTTTACGAGCAGTACTTC.

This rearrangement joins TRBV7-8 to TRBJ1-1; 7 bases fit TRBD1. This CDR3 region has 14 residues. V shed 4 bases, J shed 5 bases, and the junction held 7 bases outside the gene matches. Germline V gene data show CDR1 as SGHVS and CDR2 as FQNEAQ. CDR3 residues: CASSSYRGETEAFF. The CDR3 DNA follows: TGTGCCAGCAGCTCCTACAGGGGAGAGACTGAAGCTTTCTTT.

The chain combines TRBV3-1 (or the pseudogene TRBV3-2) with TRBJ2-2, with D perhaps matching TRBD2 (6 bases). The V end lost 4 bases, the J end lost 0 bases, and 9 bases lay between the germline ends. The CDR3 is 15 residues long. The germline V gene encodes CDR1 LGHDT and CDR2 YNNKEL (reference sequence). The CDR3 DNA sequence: TGTGCCAGCAGCCTAGGGACTTCGAACACCGGGGAGCTGTTTTTT. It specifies CASSLGTSNTGELFF.

The CDR3 coding sequence is TGTGCCAGCACCCGGGACTCCAACACCGGGGAGCTGTTTTTT. Its protein is CASTRDSNTGELFF. The chain couples TRBV28 to TRBJ2-2; D may be TRBD2 (6 bases). The ends were cut back, 7 bases at V and 2 bases at J, with 11 bases in the middle. Germline CDR1 is MDHEN and CDR2 is SYDVKM. This CDR3 has 14 residues.

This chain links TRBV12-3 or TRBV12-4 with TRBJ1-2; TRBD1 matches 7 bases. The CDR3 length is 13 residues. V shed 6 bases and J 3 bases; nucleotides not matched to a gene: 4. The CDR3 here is CASSYDRDYGYTF. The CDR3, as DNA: TGTGCCAGCAGCTATGACAGGGACTATGGCTACACCTTC.

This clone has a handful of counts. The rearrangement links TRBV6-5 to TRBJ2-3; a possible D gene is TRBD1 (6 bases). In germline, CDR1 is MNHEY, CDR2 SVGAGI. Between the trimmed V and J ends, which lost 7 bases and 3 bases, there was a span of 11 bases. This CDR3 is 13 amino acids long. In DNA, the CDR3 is TGTGCCAGCAACATAGACAGGACAGATACGCAGTATTTT. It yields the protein CASNIDRTDTQYF.

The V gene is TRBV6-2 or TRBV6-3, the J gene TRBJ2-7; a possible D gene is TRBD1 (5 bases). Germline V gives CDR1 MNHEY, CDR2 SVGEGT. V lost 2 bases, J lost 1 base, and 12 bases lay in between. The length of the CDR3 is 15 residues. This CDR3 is CASSYADTLSYEQYF. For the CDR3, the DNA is TGTGCCAGCAGTTACGCGGACACCCTTTCCTACGAGCAGTACTTC.

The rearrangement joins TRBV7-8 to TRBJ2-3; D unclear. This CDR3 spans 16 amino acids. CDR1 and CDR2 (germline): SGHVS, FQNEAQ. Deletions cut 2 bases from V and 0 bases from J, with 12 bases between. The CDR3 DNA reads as TGTGCCAGCAGCTTATTCCCTACCCCTAGCACAGATACGCAGTATTTT. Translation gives CASSLFPTPSTDTQYF.